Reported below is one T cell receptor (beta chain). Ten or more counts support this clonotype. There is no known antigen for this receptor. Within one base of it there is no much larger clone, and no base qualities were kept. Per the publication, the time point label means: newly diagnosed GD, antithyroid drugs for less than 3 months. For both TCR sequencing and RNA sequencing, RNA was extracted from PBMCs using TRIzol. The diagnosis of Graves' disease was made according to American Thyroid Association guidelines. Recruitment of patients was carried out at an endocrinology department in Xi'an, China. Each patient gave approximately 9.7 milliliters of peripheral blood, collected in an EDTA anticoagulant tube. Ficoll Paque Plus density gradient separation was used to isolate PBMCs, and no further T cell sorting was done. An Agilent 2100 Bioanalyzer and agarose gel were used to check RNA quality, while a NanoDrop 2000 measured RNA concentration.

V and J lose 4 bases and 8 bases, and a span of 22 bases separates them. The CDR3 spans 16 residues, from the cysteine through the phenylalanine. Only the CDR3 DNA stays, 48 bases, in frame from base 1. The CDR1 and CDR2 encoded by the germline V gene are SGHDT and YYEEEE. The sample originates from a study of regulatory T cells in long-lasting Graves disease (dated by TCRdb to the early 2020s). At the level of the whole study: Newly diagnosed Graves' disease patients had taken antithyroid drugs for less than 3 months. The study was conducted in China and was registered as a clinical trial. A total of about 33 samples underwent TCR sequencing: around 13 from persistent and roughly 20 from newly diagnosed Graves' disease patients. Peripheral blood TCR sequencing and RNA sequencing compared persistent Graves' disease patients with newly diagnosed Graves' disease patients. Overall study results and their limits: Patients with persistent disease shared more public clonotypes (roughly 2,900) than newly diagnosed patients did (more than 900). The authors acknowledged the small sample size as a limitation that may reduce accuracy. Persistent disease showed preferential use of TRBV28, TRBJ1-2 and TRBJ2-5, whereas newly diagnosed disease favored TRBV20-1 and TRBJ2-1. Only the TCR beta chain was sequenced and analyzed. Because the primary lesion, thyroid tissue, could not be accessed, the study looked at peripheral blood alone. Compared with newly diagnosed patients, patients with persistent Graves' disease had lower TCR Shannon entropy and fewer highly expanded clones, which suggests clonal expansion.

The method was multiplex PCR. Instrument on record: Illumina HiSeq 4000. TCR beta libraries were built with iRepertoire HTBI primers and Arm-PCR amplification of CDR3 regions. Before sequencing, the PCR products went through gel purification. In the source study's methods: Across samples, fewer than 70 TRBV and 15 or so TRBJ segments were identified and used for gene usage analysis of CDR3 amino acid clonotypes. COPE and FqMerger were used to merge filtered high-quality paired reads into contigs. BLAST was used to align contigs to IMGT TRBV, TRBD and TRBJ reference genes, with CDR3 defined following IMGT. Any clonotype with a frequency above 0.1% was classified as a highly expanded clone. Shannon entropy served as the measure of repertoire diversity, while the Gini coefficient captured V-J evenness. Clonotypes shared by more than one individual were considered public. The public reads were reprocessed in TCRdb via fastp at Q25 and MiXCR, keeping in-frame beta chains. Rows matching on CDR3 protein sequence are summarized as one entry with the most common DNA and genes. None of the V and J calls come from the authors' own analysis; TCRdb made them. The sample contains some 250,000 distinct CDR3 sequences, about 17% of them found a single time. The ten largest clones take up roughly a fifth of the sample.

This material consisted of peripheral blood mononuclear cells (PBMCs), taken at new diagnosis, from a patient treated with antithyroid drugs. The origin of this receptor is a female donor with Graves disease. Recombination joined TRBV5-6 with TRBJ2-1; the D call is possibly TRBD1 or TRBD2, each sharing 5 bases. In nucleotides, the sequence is TGTGCCAGCAGCCCGACCCAGGGAATTGGGAGTGATGAGCAGTTCTTC. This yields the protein CASSPTQGIGSDEQFF.